This T cell receptor (beta chain) was found in a study of T cells in Graves' hyperthyroidism and ophthalmopathy. Whole-study context: Blood was drawn when the patient was first diagnosed and still untreated.

Around 9.8 ml fresh peripheral blood yielded the PBMCs. The germline V gene has CDR1 KGHSH and CDR2 LQKENI. V dropped 0 bases and J dropped 1 base, with 3 bases sitting between them. This CDR3 comprises 13 residues. This clonotype was counted at least ten times. Its target is not known. The source material, RNA transcripts, was used to amplify TCR beta CDR3 regions. During a first-round RT-PCR of the TCR CDR3, the HTBI primer set was used. TCRdb fed the multiplex PCR reads into MiXCR, producing one record per CDR3 protein. This sample has about 350,000 distinct CDR3 sequences, with 15% to 20% found just once. Points from the study as a whole: Blood also held most thyroid clonotypes expanded beyond 0.001.

Sequences were obtained from blood. The V call is TRBV18, the J call TRBJ2-5; D remains ambiguous. The TCR was taken from a young woman with Graves' hyperthyroidism. The CDR3 DNA is TGTGCCAGCTCACCACCGTCCCAAGAGACCCAGTACTTC. Amino acid sequence: CASSPPSQETQYF.